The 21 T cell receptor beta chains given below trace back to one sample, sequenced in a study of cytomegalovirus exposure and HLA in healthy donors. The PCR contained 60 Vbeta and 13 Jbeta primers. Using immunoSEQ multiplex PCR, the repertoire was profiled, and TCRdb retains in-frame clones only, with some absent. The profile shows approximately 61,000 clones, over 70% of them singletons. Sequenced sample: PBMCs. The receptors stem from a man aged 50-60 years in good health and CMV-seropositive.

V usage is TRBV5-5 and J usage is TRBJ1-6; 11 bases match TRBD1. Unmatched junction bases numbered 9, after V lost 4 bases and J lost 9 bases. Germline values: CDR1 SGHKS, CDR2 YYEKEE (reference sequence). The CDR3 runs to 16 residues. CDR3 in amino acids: CASSPGTGGAGSPLHF. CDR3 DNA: TGTGCCAGCAGCCCCGGGACAGGGGGGGCCGGTTCACCCCTCCACTTT.

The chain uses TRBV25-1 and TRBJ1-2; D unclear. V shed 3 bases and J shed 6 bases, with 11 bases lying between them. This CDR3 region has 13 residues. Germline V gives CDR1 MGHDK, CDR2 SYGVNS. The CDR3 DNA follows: TGTGCCAGCAGTGAGTACAGCCTGAATGGCTACACCTTC. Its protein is CASSEYSLNGYTF.

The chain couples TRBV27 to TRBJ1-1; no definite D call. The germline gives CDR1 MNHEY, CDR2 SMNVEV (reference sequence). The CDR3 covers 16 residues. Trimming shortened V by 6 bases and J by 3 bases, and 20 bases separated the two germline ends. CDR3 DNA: TGTGCCAGCAGCCGGGCGACGGGCGGAGGGCACACTGAAGCTTTCTTT. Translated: CASSRATGGGHTEAFF.

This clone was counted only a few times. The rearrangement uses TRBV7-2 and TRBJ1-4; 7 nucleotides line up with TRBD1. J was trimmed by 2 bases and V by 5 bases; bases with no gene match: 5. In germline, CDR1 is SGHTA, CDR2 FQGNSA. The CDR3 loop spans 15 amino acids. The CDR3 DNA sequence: TGTGCCAGCAGCCCTAACAGGGGCACTAATGAAAAACTGTTTTTT. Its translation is CASSPNRGTNEKLFF. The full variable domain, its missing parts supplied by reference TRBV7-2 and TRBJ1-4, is GAGVSQSPSNKVTEKGKDVELRCDPISGHTALYWYRQSLGQGLEFLIYFQGNSAPDKSGLPSDRFSAERTGGSVSTLTIQRTQQEDSAVYLCASSPNRGTNEKLFFGSGTQLSVL.

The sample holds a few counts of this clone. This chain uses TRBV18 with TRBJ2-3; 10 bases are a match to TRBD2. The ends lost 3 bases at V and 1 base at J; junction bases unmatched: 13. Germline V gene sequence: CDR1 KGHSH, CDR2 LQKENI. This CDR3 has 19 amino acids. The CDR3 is CASSPYQTGTSERTDTQYF. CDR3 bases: TGTGCCAGCTCACCGTACCAAACCGGGACTAGCGAACGCACAGATACGCAGTATTTT.

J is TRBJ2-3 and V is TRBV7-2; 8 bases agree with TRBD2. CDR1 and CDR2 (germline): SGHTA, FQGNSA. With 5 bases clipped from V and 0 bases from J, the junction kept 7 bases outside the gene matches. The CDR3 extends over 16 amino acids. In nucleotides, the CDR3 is TGTGCCAGCAGCCCAGGACTAGCAGCTAGCACAGATACGCAGTATTTT. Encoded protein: CASSPGLAASTDTQYF.

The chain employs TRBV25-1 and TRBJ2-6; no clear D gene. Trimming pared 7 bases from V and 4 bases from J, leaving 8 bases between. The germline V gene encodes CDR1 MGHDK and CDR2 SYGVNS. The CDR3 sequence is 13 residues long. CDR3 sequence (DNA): TGTGCCAGCACGGAGTCAGGGGCCAACGTCCTGACTTTC. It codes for CASTESGANVLTF. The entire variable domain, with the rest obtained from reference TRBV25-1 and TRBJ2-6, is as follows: EADIYQTPRYLVIGTGKKITLECSQTMGHDKMYWYQQDPGMELHLIHYSYGVNSTEKGDLSSESTVSRIRTEHFPLTLESARPSHTSQYLCASTESGANVLTFGAGSRLTVL.

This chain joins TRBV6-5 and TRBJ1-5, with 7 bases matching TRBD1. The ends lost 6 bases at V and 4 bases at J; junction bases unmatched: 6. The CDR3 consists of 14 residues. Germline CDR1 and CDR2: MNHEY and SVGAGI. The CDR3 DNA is TGTGCCAGCAGCTCGACAGGGAGTAATCAGCCCCAGCATTTT. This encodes CASSSTGSNQPQHF.

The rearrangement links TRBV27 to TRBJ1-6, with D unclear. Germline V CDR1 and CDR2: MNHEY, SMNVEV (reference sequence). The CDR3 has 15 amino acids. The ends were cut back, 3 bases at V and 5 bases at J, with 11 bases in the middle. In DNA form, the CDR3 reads TGTGCCAGCAGTTTTTGGGAGGGTCATAATTCACCCCTCCACTTT. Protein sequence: CASSFWEGHNSPLHF.

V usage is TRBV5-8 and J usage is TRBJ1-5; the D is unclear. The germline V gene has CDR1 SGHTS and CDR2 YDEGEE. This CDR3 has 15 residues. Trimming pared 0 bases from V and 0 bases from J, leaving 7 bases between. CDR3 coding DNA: TGTGCCAGCAGCTTGGCGGTAAATAGCAATCAGCCCCAGCATTTT. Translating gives CASSLAVNSNQPQHF.

CDR3 amino acids: CASTRTGGTEAFF. As DNA, the CDR3 is TGCGCCAGCACTAGGACAGGGGGCACTGAAGCTTTCTTT. V gene TRBV10-1 combines with J gene TRBJ1-1; the match to TRBD1 covers 10 bases. Germline CDR1 WNHNN, CDR2 SYGVQD (reference sequence). Losses at the gene ends were 7 bases for V and 4 bases for J; bases not matched to a gene: 3. The CDR3 totals 13 residues.

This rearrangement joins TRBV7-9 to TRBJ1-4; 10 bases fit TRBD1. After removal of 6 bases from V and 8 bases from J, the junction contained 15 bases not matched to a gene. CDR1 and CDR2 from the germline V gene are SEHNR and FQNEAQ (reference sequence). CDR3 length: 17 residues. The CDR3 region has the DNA TGTGCCAGCAGGCCAAATCTCGGGACAGGGGAGAAGGAAAAACTGTTTTTT. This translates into CASRPNLGTGEKEKLFF.

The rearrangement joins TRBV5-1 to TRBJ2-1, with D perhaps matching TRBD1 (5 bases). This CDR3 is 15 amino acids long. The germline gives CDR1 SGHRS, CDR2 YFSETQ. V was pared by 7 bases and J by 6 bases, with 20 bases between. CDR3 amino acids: CASQARQGFGNEQFF. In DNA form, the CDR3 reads TGCGCCAGCCAAGCAAGGCAGGGATTCGGCAATGAGCAGTTCTTC.

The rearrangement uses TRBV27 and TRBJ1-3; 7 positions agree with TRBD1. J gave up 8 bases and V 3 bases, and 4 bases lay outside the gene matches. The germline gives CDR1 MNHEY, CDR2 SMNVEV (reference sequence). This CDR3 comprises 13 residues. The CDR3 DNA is TGTGCCAGCAGTTTGAACAGGGGAGACACCATATATTTT. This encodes CASSLNRGDTIYF.

CDR3 DNA: TGTGCCAGCAGCCAAGTTCAGCAGGGTGGTGGCTACACCTTC. Protein: CASSQVQQGGGYTF. The J gene is TRBJ1-2, the V gene TRBV4-2; perhaps TRBD1 as D (5 bases). CDR3 size: 14 residues. The V and J ends lost 1 base and 7 bases respectively, with 13 bases between them. Germline V gene lookup returns CDR1 LGHNA and CDR2 YNFKEQ.

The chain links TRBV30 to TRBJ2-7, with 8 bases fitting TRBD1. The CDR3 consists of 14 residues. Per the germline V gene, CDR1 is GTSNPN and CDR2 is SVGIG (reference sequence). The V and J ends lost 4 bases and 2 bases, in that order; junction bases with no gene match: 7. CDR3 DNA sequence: TGTGCCTGGACAGGGCAGGGGGCGCCCTACGAGCAGTACTTC. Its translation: CAWTGQGAPYEQYF.

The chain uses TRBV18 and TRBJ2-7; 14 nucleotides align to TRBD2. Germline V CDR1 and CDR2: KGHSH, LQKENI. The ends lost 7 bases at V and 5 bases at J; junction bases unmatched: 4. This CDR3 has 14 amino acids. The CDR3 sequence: CASLRGLAGDEQYF. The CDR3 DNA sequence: TGTGCCAGCTTACGGGGACTAGCGGGAGACGAGCAGTACTTC.

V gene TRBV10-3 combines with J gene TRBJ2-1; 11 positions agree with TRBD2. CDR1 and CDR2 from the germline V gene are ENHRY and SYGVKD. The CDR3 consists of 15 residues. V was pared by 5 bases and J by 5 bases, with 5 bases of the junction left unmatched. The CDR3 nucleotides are TGTGCCATCAGTAAGCTAGCGGGGGGTAACAATGAGCAGTTCTTC. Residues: CAISKLAGGNNEQFF.

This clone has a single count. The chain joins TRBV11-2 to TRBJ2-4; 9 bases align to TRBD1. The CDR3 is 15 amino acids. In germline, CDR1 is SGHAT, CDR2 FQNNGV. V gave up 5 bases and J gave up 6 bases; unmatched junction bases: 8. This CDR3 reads CASSVKPGQGNIQYF. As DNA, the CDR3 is TGTGCCAGCAGCGTCAAACCGGGACAGGGAAACATTCAGTACTTC.

CDR3 nucleotide sequence: TGTGCCAGCAGCGGGACTAGCGGGAGCGTAAGGACCTACGAGCAGTACTTC. Residues: CASSGTSGSVRTYEQYF. The chain recombines TRBV11-2 with TRBJ2-7; the match to TRBD2 covers 14 bases. The V segment lost 5 bases and the J segment 2 bases; nucleotides outside the gene matches: 8. The germline V gene has CDR1 SGHAT and CDR2 FQNNGV. The CDR3 sequence is 17 residues long.

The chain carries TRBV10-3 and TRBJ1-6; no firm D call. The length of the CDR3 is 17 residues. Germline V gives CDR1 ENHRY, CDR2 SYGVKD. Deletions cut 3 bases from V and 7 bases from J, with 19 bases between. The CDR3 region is CAISDHLQVGSNSPLHF. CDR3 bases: TGTGCCATCAGTGACCACCTTCAAGTCGGGTCGAATTCACCCCTCCACTTT.